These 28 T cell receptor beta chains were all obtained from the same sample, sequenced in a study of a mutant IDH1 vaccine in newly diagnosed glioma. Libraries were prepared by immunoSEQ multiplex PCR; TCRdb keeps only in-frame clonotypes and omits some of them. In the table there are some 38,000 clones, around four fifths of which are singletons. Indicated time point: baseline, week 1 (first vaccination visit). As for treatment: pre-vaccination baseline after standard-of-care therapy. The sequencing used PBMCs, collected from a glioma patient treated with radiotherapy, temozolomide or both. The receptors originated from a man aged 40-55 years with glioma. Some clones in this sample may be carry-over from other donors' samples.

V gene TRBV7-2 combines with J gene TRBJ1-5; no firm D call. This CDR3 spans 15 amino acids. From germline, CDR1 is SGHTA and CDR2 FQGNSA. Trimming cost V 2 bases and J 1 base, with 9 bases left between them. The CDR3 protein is CASSLTLISNQPQHF. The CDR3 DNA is TGTGCCAGCAGCTTAACACTTATCAGCAATCAGCCCCAGCATTTT.

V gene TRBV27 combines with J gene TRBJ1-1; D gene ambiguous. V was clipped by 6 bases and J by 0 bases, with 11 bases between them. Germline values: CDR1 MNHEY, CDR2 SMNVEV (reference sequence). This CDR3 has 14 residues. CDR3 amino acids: CASSPVGLNTEAFF. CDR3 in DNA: TGTGCCAGCAGCCCGGTCGGCCTGAACACTGAAGCTTTCTTT.

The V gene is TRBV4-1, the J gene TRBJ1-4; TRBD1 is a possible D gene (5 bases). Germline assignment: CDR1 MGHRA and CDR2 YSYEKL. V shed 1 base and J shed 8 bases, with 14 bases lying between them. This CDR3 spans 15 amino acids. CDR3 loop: CASSQGAGAEEKLFF. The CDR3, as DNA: TGCGCCAGCAGCCAAGGGGCCGGGGCCGAAGAAAAACTGTTTTTT.

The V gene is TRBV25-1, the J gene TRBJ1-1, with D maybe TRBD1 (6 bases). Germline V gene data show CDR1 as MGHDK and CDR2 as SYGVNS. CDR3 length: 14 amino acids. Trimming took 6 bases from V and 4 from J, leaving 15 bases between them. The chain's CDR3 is CASRAFGGITEAFF. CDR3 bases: TGTGCCAGCAGGGCCTTCGGGGGCATCACTGAAGCTTTCTTT.

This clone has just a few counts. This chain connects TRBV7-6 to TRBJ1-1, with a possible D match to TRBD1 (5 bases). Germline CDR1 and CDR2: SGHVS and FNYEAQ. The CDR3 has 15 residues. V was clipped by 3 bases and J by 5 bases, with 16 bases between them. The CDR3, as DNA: TGTGCCAGCAGCTTGGGGGGGGGAGTGGGGACTGAAGCTTTCTTT. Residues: CASSLGGGVGTEAFF.

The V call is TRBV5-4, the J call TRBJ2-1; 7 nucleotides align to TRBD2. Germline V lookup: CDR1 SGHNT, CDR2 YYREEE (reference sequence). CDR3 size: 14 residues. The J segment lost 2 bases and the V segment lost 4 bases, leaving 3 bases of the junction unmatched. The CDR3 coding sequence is TGTGCCAGCAGCCTTGGGACTACCTACAATGAGCAGTTCTTC. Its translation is CASSLGTTYNEQFF.

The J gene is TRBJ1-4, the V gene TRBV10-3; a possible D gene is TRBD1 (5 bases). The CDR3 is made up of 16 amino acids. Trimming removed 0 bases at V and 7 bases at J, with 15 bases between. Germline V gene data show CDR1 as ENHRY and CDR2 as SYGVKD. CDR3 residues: CAISESPRVGIEKLFF. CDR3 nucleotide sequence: TGTGCCATCAGTGAGTCCCCCAGGGTAGGGATTGAAAAACTGTTTTTT.

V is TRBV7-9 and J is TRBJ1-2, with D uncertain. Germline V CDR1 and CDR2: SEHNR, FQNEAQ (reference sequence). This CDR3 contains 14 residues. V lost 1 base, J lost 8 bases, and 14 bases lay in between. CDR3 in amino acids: CASSLVGADGGYTF. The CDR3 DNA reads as TGTGCCAGCAGCTTAGTGGGTGCCGACGGGGGCTACACCTTC.

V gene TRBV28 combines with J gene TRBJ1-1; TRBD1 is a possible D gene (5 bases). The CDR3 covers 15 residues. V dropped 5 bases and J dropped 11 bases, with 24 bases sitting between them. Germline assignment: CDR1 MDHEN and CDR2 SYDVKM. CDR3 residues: CASSPPWGRSEGAFF. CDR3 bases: TGTGCCAGCAGTCCCCCATGGGGCCGATCCGAAGGGGCTTTCTTT.

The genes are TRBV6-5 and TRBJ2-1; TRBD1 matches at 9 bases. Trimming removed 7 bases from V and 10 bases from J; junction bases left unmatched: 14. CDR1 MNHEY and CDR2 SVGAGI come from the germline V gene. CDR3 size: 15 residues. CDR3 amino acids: CASNRGTGSSQEQFF. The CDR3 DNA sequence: TGTGCCAGCAATCGGGGGACAGGGTCAAGTCAGGAGCAGTTCTTC.

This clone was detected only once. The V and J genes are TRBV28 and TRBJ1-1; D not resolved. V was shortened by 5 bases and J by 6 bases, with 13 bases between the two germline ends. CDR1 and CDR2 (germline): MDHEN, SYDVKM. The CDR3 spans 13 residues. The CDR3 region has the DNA TGTGCCAGCAGTCTTCGGACCGGGGCTGAAGCTTTCTTT. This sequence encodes CASSLRTGAEAFF.

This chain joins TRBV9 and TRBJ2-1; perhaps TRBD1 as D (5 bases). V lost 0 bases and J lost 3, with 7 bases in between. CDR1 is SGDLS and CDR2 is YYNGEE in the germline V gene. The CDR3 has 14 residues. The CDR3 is CASSVGTNYNEQFF. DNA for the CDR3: TGTGCCAGCAGCGTAGGGACAAACTACAATGAGCAGTTCTTC.

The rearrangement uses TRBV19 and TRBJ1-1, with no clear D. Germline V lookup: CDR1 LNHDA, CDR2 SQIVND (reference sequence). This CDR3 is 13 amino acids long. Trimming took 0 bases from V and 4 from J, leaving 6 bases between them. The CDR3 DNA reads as TGTGCCAGTAGTATAGACAGGAGCACTGAAGCTTTCTTT. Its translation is CASSIDRSTEAFF.

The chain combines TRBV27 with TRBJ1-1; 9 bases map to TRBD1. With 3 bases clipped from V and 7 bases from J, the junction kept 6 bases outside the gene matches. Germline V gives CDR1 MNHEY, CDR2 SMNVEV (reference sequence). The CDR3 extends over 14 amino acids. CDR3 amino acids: CASSLGQGDIEAFF. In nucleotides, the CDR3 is TGTGCCAGCAGTTTGGGACAGGGAGATATTGAAGCTTTCTTT.

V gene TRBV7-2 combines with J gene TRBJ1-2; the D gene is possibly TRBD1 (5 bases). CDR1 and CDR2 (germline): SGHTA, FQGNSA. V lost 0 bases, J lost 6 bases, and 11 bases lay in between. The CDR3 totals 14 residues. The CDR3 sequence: CASSLAWAGNGYTF. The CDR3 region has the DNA TGTGCCAGCAGCTTAGCGTGGGCAGGGAATGGCTACACCTTC.

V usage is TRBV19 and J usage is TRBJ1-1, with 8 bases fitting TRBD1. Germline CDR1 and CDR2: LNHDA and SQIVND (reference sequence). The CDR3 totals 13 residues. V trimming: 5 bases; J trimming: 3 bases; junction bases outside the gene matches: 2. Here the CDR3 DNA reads TGTGCCAGTAGTCAGGACAGGGACACTGAAGCTTTCTTT. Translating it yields CASSQDRDTEAFF.

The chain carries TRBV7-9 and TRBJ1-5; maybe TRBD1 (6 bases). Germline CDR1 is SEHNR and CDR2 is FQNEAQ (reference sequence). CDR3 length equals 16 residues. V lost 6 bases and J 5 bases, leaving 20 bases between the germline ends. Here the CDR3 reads CASSEGPGDSYQPQHF. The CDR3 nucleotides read TGTGCCAGCAGTGAAGGTCCAGGGGATTCCTATCAGCCCCAGCATTTT.

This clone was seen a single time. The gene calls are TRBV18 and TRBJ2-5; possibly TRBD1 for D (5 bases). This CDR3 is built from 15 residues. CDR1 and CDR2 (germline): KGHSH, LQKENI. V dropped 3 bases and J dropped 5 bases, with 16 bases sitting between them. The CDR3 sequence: CASSPGSTEPETQYF. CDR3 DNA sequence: TGTGCCAGCTCACCCGGTTCGACAGAACCGGAGACCCAGTACTTC.

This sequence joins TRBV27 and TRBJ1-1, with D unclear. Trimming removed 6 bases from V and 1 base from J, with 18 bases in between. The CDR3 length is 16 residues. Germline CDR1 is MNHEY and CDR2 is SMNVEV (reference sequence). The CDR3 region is CASSLGWTVKNTEAFF. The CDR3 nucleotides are TGTGCCAGCAGCTTGGGATGGACGGTTAAGAACACTGAAGCTTTCTTT.

CDR3 residues: CASSRTGDYGYTF. The CDR3 coding sequence is TGTGCCAGCAGCCGTACAGGGGACTATGGCTACACCTTC. The chain is built from TRBV14 and TRBJ1-2; TRBD1 aligns across 7 bases. V was clipped by 4 bases and J by 3 bases; unmatched bases: 2. This CDR3 is built from 13 residues. Germline V gives CDR1 SGHDN, CDR2 FVKESK.

CDR3 in amino acids: CASNAAPNTEAFF. The CDR3 DNA follows: TGTGCCAGCAACGCTGCCCCGAACACTGAAGCTTTCTTT. The rearrangement uses TRBV5-5 and TRBJ1-1; D ambiguous. From germline, CDR1 is SGHKS and CDR2 YYEKEE (reference sequence). The CDR3 has 13 residues. Trimming removed 6 bases from V and 1 base from J, with 10 bases in between. Full variable domain (rest looked up from reference TRBV5-5 and TRBJ1-1): DAGVTQSPTHLIKTRGQQVTLRCSPISGHKSVSWYQQVLGQGPQFIFQYYEKEERGRGNFPDRFSARQFPNYSSELNVNALLLGDSALYLCASNAAPNTEAFFGQGTRLTVV.

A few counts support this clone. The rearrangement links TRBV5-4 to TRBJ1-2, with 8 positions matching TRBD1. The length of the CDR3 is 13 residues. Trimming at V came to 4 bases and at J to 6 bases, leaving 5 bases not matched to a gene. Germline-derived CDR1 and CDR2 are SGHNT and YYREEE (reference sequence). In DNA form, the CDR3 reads TGTGCCAGCAGCCTGACAGGGGTGGATGGCTACACCTTC. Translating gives CASSLTGVDGYTF.

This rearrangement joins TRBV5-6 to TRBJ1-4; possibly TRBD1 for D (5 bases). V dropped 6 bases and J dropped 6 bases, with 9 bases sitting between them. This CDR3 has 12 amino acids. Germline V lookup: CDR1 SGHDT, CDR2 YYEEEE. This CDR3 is CASNRGYEKLFF. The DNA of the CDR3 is TGTGCCAGCAACCGGGGGTATGAAAAACTGTTTTTT.

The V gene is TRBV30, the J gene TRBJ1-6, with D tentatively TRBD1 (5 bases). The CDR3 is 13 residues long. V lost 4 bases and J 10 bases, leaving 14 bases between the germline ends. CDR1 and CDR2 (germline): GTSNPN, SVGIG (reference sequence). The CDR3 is CAWKQERSSPLHF. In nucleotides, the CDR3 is TGTGCCTGGAAACAGGAGAGAAGCTCACCCCTCCACTTT.

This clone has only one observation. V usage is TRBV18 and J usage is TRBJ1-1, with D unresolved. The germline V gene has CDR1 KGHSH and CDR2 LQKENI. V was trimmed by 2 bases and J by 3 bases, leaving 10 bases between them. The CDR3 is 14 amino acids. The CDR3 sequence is CASSPSGQYTEAFF. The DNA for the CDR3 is TGTGCCAGCTCACCAAGTGGGCAGTACACTGAAGCTTTCTTT.

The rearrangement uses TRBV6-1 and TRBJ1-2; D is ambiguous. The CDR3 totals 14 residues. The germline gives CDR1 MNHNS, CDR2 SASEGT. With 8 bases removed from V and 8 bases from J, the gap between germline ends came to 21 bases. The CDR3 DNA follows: TGTGCCAGCCCACTACCCTCCCGAGGGTTCGGCTACACCTTC. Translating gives CASPLPSRGFGYTF.

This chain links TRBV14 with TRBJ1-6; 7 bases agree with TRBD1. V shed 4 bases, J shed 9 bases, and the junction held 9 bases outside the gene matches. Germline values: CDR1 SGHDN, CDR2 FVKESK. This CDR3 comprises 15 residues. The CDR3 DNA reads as TGTGCCAGCAGCCGAATCGGGACAGTTATTTCACCCCTCCACTTT. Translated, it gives CASSRIGTVISPLHF.

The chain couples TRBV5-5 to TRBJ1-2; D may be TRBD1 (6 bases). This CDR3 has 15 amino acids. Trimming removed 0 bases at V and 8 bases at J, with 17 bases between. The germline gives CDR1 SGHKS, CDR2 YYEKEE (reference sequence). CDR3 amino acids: CASSLDLTGARGYTF. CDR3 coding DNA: TGTGCCAGCAGCTTGGATTTAACGGGGGCGCGCGGCTACACCTTC.